What follows are 32 T cell receptor beta chains derived from one specimen sequenced in a study of CD8+ T cells in alopecia areata. cDNA reverse transcribed from extracted RNA served as the sequencing template. The data were produced by immunoSEQ multiplex PCR, yet TCRdb's version contains in-frame clones alone and is incomplete. The sample has tens of thousands of clones, roughly 80% seen once. Sequencing input: NKG2D-low CD8+ T cells sorted from blood. The receptor source for this set is a human donor with alopecia areata.

J is TRBJ2-1 and V is TRBV6-5, with D possibly being TRBD1 (5 bases). The CDR3 covers 13 residues. The germline V and J ends were trimmed by 8 bases and 0 bases, with 8 bases remaining between them. Per germline, CDR1 MNHEY and CDR2 SVGAGI. Here the CDR3 DNA reads TGTGCCAGCTCAGACAGCTCCTACAATGAGCAGTTCTTC. Translation: CASSDSSYNEQFF.

The chain recombines TRBV29-1 with TRBJ2-7; D uncertain. CDR3 length equals 12 residues. Germline V CDR1 and CDR2: SQVTM, ANQGSEA. V was shortened by 4 bases and J by 3 bases, with 10 bases between the two germline ends. The CDR3 nucleotides read TGCAGCGTTGTGCTCAGCCGCTACGAGCAGTACTTC. Protein product: CSVVLSRYEQYF.

The genes are TRBV4-1 and TRBJ2-1; 9 bases agree with TRBD2. The J segment lost 2 bases and the V segment lost 4 bases, leaving 12 bases of the junction unmatched. The germline CDR1 and CDR2 sequences are MGHRA and YSYEKL. CDR3 length: 18 residues. The CDR3 DNA sequence: TGCGCCAGCAGCCGATCTCAGGGTGTAGCGGGGGCCTACAATGAGCAGTTCTTC. The encoded protein is CASSRSQGVAGAYNEQFF.

The J gene is TRBJ2-2, the V gene TRBV6-5; D is unresolved. With 3 bases removed from V and 5 bases from J, the gap between germline ends came to 13 bases. The CDR3 covers 15 residues. The germline V gene has CDR1 MNHEY and CDR2 SVGAGI. CDR3 DNA: TGTGCCAGCAGTTATTCCCCTATGAGTACCGGGGAGCTGTTTTTT. Translated, it gives CASSYSPMSTGELFF.

This rearrangement joins TRBV27 to TRBJ2-7; D unclear. The germline V gene has CDR1 MNHEY and CDR2 SMNVEV (reference sequence). The CDR3 is 15 amino acids. The V end lost 5 bases, the J end lost 4 bases, and 18 bases lay between the germline ends. The CDR3, as DNA: TGTGCCAGCAGTACGGCTCTTGGAGAATGGTACGAGCAGTACTTC. This translates into CASSTALGEWYEQYF.

V usage is TRBV7-9 and J usage is TRBJ2-7, with no clear D. This CDR3 region has 15 residues. The germline V and J ends were trimmed by 1 base and 4 bases, with 14 bases remaining between them. Germline V gene lookup returns CDR1 SEHNR and CDR2 FQNEAQ (reference sequence). CDR3 sequence: CASSLGRQTTYEQYF. The DNA of the CDR3 is TGTGCCAGCAGCTTAGGTCGGCAGACAACTTACGAGCAGTACTTC.

The V call is TRBV5-6, the J call TRBJ2-5; D is uncertain. V was cut by 6 bases and J by 4 bases, with 22 bases left in between. The CDR3 extends over 16 amino acids. Germline CDR1 is SGHDT and CDR2 is YYEEEE. CDR3 DNA sequence: TGTGCCAGCACCCCTCCAGGCCAAAAAATGAGAGAGACCCAGTACTTC. It encodes CASTPPGQKMRETQYF.

V is TRBV11-2 and J is TRBJ2-1; 14 bases match TRBD2. V was clipped by 6 bases and J by 10 bases; unmatched bases: 8. CDR3 length equals 15 residues. Germline V CDR1 and CDR2: SGHAT, FQNNGV. The chain's CDR3 is CASRTSGRDIGEQFF. CDR3 coding DNA: TGTGCCAGCAGGACTAGCGGGAGGGATATAGGAGAGCAGTTCTTC.

This clone was picked up a small number of times. The chain has TRBV7-8 and TRBJ2-5; 9 bases align to TRBD2. The CDR3 has 16 residues. CDR1 and CDR2 (germline): SGHVS, FQNEAQ. The ends lost 7 bases at V and 1 base at J; junction bases unmatched: 10. CDR3 DNA: TGTGCCAGCATCAAAAGGGAGCGGGGGGCCCAAGAGACCCAGTACTTC. Amino acids: CASIKRERGAQETQYF.

In this sample, this clone turned up a few times. The rearrangement joins TRBV19 to TRBJ2-7; 7 bases map to TRBD1. Germline V gene sequence: CDR1 LNHDA, CDR2 SQIVND (reference sequence). With V trimmed by 10 bases and J by 3 bases, 18 bases remained unmatched. This CDR3 comprises 16 residues. CDR3 residues: CATHDPPDRTHYEQYF. The CDR3 nucleotides are TGTGCCACCCACGATCCGCCGGACAGGACCCACTACGAGCAGTACTTC.

This chain connects TRBV2 to TRBJ2-2; D is ambiguous. V was pared by 4 bases and J by 0 bases, with 9 bases between. CDR3 size: 15 residues. The V gene's germline CDR1 is SNHLY and CDR2 FYNNEI. The CDR3 sequence is CASSGWTPNTGELFF. DNA for the CDR3: TGTGCCAGCAGTGGTTGGACGCCGAACACCGGGGAGCTGTTTTTT.

The rearrangement links TRBV7-9 to TRBJ2-1; tentative D call: TRBD1 (7 bases). Deletions cut 5 bases from V and 3 bases from J, with 11 bases between. The CDR3 has 14 residues. Germline loops: CDR1 SEHNR, CDR2 FQNEAQ (reference sequence). The CDR3 sequence: CASSGGTDYNEQFF. CDR3 bases: TGTGCCAGCAGCGGGGGGACAGACTACAATGAGCAGTTCTTC.

The chain links TRBV29-1 to TRBJ2-5, with D perhaps matching TRBD1 (5 bases). The J call may be in error: the DNA end matches TRBJ2-7 better. There are 13 residues in the CDR3. Per germline, CDR1 SQVTM and CDR2 ANQGSEA. The CDR3 DNA is TGCAGCCTCACCCTAGGGGTTCGAAGCGAGCAGTACTTC. Protein: CSLTLGVRSEQYF.

This clone has a handful of counts. V and J are TRBV7-9 and TRBJ2-1; possibly TRBD2 for D (5 bases). There are 13 residues in the CDR3. The V and J ends lost 1 base and 7 bases respectively, with 8 bases between them. Germline lookup yields CDR1 SEHNR and CDR2 FQNEAQ (reference sequence). The CDR3 nucleotides are TGTGCCAGCAGCTTAGTAGGCGGGAATGAGCAGTTCTTC. Encoded protein: CASSLVGGNEQFF.

This clone is a singleton in its sample. V gene TRBV6-5 combines with J gene TRBJ1-2; TRBD1 matches at 7 bases. This CDR3 region has 14 residues. Losses at the gene ends were 6 bases for V and 6 bases for J; bases not matched to a gene: 10. CDR1 is MNHEY, CDR2 SVGAGI, per germline. The chain's CDR3 is CASSQTGTIDGYTF. The CDR3 nucleotides read TGTGCCAGCAGCCAGACAGGGACTATTGATGGCTACACCTTC.

The chain employs TRBV13 and TRBJ2-2; D is uncertain. Germline V gene lookup returns CDR1 PRHDT and CDR2 FYEKMQ (reference sequence). CDR3 length equals 13 residues. The ends were cut back, 0 bases at V and 8 bases at J, with 7 bases in the middle. The CDR3 is CASSLGYSGELFF. The CDR3 DNA reads as TGTGCCAGCAGCTTAGGCTATTCGGGGGAGCTGTTTTTT.

This chain uses TRBV7-8 with TRBJ2-7; 8 bases are a match to TRBD2. Germline assignment: CDR1 SGHVS and CDR2 FQNEAQ. The CDR3 spans 16 residues. Trimming took 1 base from V and 4 from J; bases not matched to a gene: 9. CDR3 nucleotides: TGTGCCAGCAGCTTAGTTCCGGGAGGGCCAGGGTACGAGCAGTACTTC. Translated: CASSLVPGGPGYEQYF.

As for this clone: Mismatch with germline at one junction end may stem from a read error. This chain links TRBV29-1 with TRBJ2-7; 8 bases line up with TRBD1. The CDR3 spans 14 residues. Germline V gives CDR1 SQVTM, CDR2 ANQGSEA. The CDR3 DNA reads TGCAGCGTCGAAGACGGACAGGGATCTTACGAGCAGTACTTC. The encoded protein is CSVEDGQGSYEQYF.

The chain joins TRBV6-4 to TRBJ2-3; the D call may be TRBD1 or TRBD2 (6 bases each). The CDR3 contains 21 residues. Germline values: CDR1 MRHNA, CDR2 SNTAGT. V was trimmed by 0 bases and J by 2 bases, leaving 27 bases between them. CDR3 in DNA: TGTGCCAGCAGTGACTCGGGGGCTAGCGTGGGGGCCACCTATGACACAGATACGCAGTATTTT. As protein: CASSDSGASVGATYDTDTQYF.

The gene calls are TRBV5-1 and TRBJ2-7, with 7 bases lining up with TRBD1. In germline, CDR1 is SGHRS, CDR2 YFSETQ. The CDR3 is 13 amino acids. The V segment lost 3 bases and the J segment 2 bases; nucleotides outside the gene matches: 2. The DNA for the CDR3 is TGCGCCAGCAGCTGGGGACAGACCTACGAGCAGTACTTC. Its translation is CASSWGQTYEQYF. The full variable domain, with the rest looked up from reference TRBV5-1 and TRBJ2-7, is KAGVTQTPRYLIKTRGQQVTLSCSPISGHRSVSWYQQTPGQGLQFLFEYFSETQRNKGNFPGRFSGRQFSNSRSEMNVSTLELGDSALYLCASSWGQTYEQYFGPGTRLTVT.

The V gene is TRBV5-1, the J gene TRBJ1-1; D not certain. V shed 1 base and J shed 5 bases, with 9 bases lying between them. The CDR3 has 13 residues. The V gene's germline CDR1 is SGHRS and CDR2 YFSETQ. CDR3 nucleotides: TGCGCCAGCAGCTTGAGTGGTGGTACTGAAGCTTTCTTT. Translation gives CASSLSGGTEAFF.

The chain employs TRBV29-1 and TRBJ2-7; D gene ambiguous. Trimming left V 4 bases short and J 2 bases short, with 6 bases between. The CDR3 sequence is 11 residues long. Germline values: CDR1 SQVTM, CDR2 ANQGSEA. CDR3 nucleotide sequence: TGCAGCGTTGTGGCAGCCTACGAGCAGTACTTC. Protein product: CSVVAAYEQYF.

The CDR3 coding sequence is TGTGCCAGCAGCCAAGTGGACAGTACCTACAATGAGCAGTTCTTC. Its translation: CASSQVDSTYNEQFF. The V and J genes are TRBV4-2 and TRBJ2-1, with TRBD1 as a possible D gene (6 bases). V lost 1 base and J 2 bases, leaving 9 bases between the germline ends. Germline CDR1 reads LGHNA; CDR2 reads YNFKEQ. The length of the CDR3 is 15 residues.

The chain has TRBV6-5 and TRBJ1-2; D not resolved. Trimming left V 2 bases short and J 2 bases short, with 9 bases between. Germline V gives CDR1 MNHEY, CDR2 SVGAGI. The CDR3 runs 14 residues. Here the CDR3 DNA reads TGTGCCAGCAGTTACAGGAGCATAAACTATGGCTACACCTTC. Its translation is CASSYRSINYGYTF.

The chain links TRBV27 to TRBJ1-6; the D gene is possibly TRBD1 (5 bases). The germline V gene has CDR1 MNHEY and CDR2 SMNVEV (reference sequence). Trimming removed 4 bases from V and 6 bases from J, with 7 bases in between. CDR3 length: 13 residues. The DNA for the CDR3 is TGTGCCAGCAGTTACGACAGTAATTCACCCCTCCACTTT. It codes for CASSYDSNSPLHF.

V is TRBV13 and J is TRBJ2-7; D gene ambiguous. The V end was cut by 5 bases, the J end by 5 bases, with 22 bases between. The CDR3 length is 16 residues. Germline values: CDR1 PRHDT, CDR2 FYEKMQ (reference sequence). The CDR3 region has the DNA TGTGCCAGCAGCCCAGGTGGCCATTGGGCCAACCACGAGCAGTACTTC. Residues: CASSPGGHWANHEQYF. Full variable domain (rest looked up from reference TRBV13 and TRBJ2-7): AAGVIQSPRHLIKEKRETATLKCYPIPRHDTVYWYQQGPGQDPQFLISFYEKMQSDKGSIPDRFSAQQFSDYHSELNMSSLELGDSALYFCASSPGGHWANHEQYFGPGTRLTVT.

This clone has only one observation. J is TRBJ1-5 and V is TRBV6-1, with D possibly TRBD1 on 6 matching bases. CDR3 length: 14 amino acids. Trimming left V 6 bases short and J 6 bases short, with 15 bases between. In germline, CDR1 is MNHNS, CDR2 SASEGT. The CDR3 region is CASSVQGGAQPQHF. The CDR3 DNA sequence: TGTGCCAGCAGCGTACAGGGAGGGGCTCAGCCCCAGCATTTT.

The chain carries TRBV19 and TRBJ2-7; tentatively, D is TRBD2 (6 bases). This CDR3 spans 15 amino acids. Germline CDR1 LNHDA, CDR2 SQIVND (reference sequence). V was shortened by 3 bases and J by 0 bases, with 12 bases between the two germline ends. CDR3: CASSIGVAASYEQYF. The CDR3 DNA reads TGTGCCAGTAGTATCGGGGTAGCGGCCTCCTACGAGCAGTACTTC.

This chain joins TRBV5-4 and TRBJ2-7; D is undetermined. The CDR3 is made up of 12 amino acids. Trimming left V 0 bases short and J 3 bases short, with 4 bases between. Germline CDR1 is SGHNT and CDR2 is YYREEE (reference sequence). CDR3 residues: CASSLGGYEQYF. The CDR3 region has the DNA TGTGCCAGCAGCTTGGGGGGCTACGAGCAGTACTTC.

This chain links TRBV29-1 with TRBJ2-5, with 7 bases that match TRBD1. The CDR3 length is 13 residues. Per the germline V gene, CDR1 is SQVTM and CDR2 is ANQGSEA. With 1 base clipped from V and 2 bases from J, the junction kept 1 base outside the gene matches. The CDR3 loop reads CSVEGDSQETQYF. The DNA of the CDR3 is TGCAGCGTTGAAGGGGACAGTCAAGAGACCCAGTACTTC.

The chain carries TRBV5-4 and TRBJ2-5; 11 nucleotides align to TRBD2. V shed 4 bases and J 2 bases; nucleotides not matched to a gene: 7. Germline lookup yields CDR1 SGHNT and CDR2 YYREEE (reference sequence). CDR3 length: 16 residues. Written as DNA, the CDR3 is TGTGCCAGCAGCATAGGGACTAGCGGTACTCAAGAGACCCAGTACTTC. It specifies CASSIGTSGTQETQYF.

The V gene is TRBV27, the J gene TRBJ2-7; D call uncertain. V shed 6 bases and J shed 0 bases, with 15 bases lying between them. CDR1 and CDR2 from the germline V gene are MNHEY and SMNVEV (reference sequence). The CDR3 has 15 amino acids. Here the CDR3 DNA reads TGTGCCAGCAGCAACAACGGAGTACCCTCCTACGAGCAGTACTTC. Encoded protein: CASSNNGVPSYEQYF.